Detailed here is one T cell receptor beta chain. This specimen belongs to a study of OX40 agonist ivuxolimab in advanced cancers. Across the study: Three patients, one with hepatocellular carcinoma and two with cutaneous melanoma, achieved partial responses.

Trimming took off 5 bases at V and 10 bases at J, with 17 bases between the two ends. The CDR3 loop spans 13 amino acids. Germline CDR1 LGHNA, CDR2 YNFKEQ. The data were produced by immunoSEQ multiplex PCR, yet TCRdb's version contains in-frame clones alone and is incomplete. The table shows 15,000 to 20,000 clones, with more than 80% occurring only once. Collection of blood occurred at baseline, at cycle 4 day 1, and at cycle 7 day 1. Sequencing used CD4+ or CD8+ T cells sorted from blood, obtained in a trial of the OX40 agonist ivuxolimab. This TCR came from an adult with an advanced solid tumor such as melanoma, head and neck, liver or kidney cancer. The chain carries TRBV4-2 and TRBJ2-5, with a tentative D call TRBD2 (6 bases). CDR3 DNA: TGTGCCAGCAGCTTCGCGGGGCGTCGGAGCCAGTACTTC. This codes for CASSFAGRRSQYF.